This paragraph reports one T cell receptor beta chain. Its cognate antigen is unknown. The data derive from a study of cytomegalovirus exposure and HLA in healthy donors. Findings and limits, study-wide: By HLA locus, TCR association rates varied in a later analysis, with DRB1 showing the most and HLA-C the fewest. A later analysis associated under 20,000 TCR beta sequences with HLA alleles at a 0.05 false discovery rate.

V was trimmed by 3 bases and J by 5 bases, leaving 14 bases between them. The CDR3 totals 15 residues. The germline gives CDR1 SGHRS, CDR2 YFSETQ. Donors likely had unrecorded immune exposures despite being nominally healthy when sampled. Amplification used 60 Vbeta primers and 13 Jbeta primers. Produced via immunoSEQ multiplex PCR; TCRdb's table is partial and in-frame only. The table includes 120,000 or so clones, approximately 86% detected once. Input material: PBMCs. The receptor's source is a man aged 40-50 years in good health and CMV-seronegative. The V and J genes are TRBV5-1 and TRBJ1-4, with D perhaps TRBD1 (5 bases). The CDR3 coding sequence is TGCGCCAGCAGCTCGGTGGGACTTGCGAATGAAAAACTGTTTTTT. The encoded protein is CASSSVGLANEKLFF.